Each of the 27 T cell receptor beta chains below was sequenced from the same sample in a study of CD8+ T cells in alopecia areata. Treatment given: oral pan-JAK inhibitor, 5-10 mg twice daily. Reverse transcribed after extraction, RNA yielded cDNA as the sequencing template. The table came from immunoSEQ multiplex PCR; TCRdb's copy has only in-frame clones and leaves some out. Of around 200,000 clones detected, approximately 55% appear once; the ten largest clones hold less than 14%. Sequencing was performed on CD8+ T cells sorted from blood, taken at week 24, from a patient treated with tofacitinib. The receptors here all came from a human donor with alopecia areata.

V usage is TRBV4-3 and J usage is TRBJ2-5; a weak D match, TRBD2 (6 bases). V was cut by 0 bases and J by 2 bases, with 16 bases left in between. This CDR3 has 17 amino acids. CDR1 is LGHNA and CDR2 is YSLEER in the germline V gene. The CDR3 here is CASSQDPTFGGQETQYF. CDR3 DNA sequence: TGCGCCAGCAGCCAAGATCCTACCTTCGGGGGACAAGAGACCCAGTACTTC.

The sample holds a few counts of this clone. This chain joins TRBV23-1 and TRBJ1-2; TRBD1 aligns across 7 bases. TRBV23-1 is known as an ORF, though its function is uncertain. Losses at the gene ends were 3 bases for V and 0 bases for J; bases not matched to a gene: 10. The CDR3 totals 17 residues. The CDR3, as DNA: TGCGCCAGCAGTCAGCCGGGACAGAGAAAAGCTAACTATGGCTACACCTTC. Encoded protein: CASSQPGQRKANYGYTF.

The chain's CDR3 is CAWSEGGSTDTQYF. The CDR3 region has the DNA TGTGCCTGGAGCGAGGGAGGGTCCACAGATACGCAGTATTTT. V usage is TRBV30 and J usage is TRBJ2-3, with 7 positions matching TRBD2. Germline V gene sequence: CDR1 GTSNPN, CDR2 SVGIG (reference sequence). Trimming took 3 bases from V and 2 from J; bases not matched to a gene: 5. The CDR3 contains 14 residues.

This chain joins TRBV30 and TRBJ1-1, with TRBD1 as a possible D gene (6 bases). V lost 3 bases and J lost 1, with 6 bases in between. From germline, CDR1 is GTSNPN and CDR2 SVGIG (reference sequence). The CDR3 is 12 residues long. Written as DNA, the CDR3 is TGTGCCTGGAGAGGGGGGAACACTGAAGCTTTCTTT. It is translated as CAWRGGNTEAFF.

This clone was seen a few times. The V and J genes are TRBV6-6 and TRBJ1-1, with no clear D. V was clipped by 6 bases and J by 3 bases, with 14 bases between them. The germline V gene encodes CDR1 MNHNY and CDR2 SVGAGI (reference sequence). The CDR3 runs 14 residues. The CDR3 loop is CASSQQTSYTEAFF. CDR3 DNA sequence: TGTGCCAGCAGCCAGCAGACATCCTACACTGAAGCTTTCTTT.

This rearrangement joins TRBV11-2 to TRBJ2-3; D ambiguous. The V gene lost 1 base and the J gene lost 2 bases, with 16 bases spanning the gap. Per germline, CDR1 SGHAT and CDR2 FQNNGV. CDR3 size: 17 residues. Here the CDR3 reads CASSLVGHGQYTDTQYF. For the CDR3, the DNA is TGTGCCAGCAGCTTAGTAGGGCACGGCCAATACACAGATACGCAGTATTTT.

The chain links TRBV25-1 to TRBJ1-6; D not resolved. Germline loops: CDR1 MGHDK, CDR2 SYGVNS. CDR3 length: 15 amino acids. V dropped 3 bases and J dropped 0 bases, with 6 bases sitting between them. The CDR3 sequence: CASSDPSSYNSPLHF. The CDR3 DNA reads TGTGCCAGCAGTGACCCCAGCTCCTATAATTCACCCCTCCACTTT. The full variable domain, rest sourced from reference TRBV25-1 and TRBJ1-6, is EADIYQTPRYLVIGTGKKITLECSQTMGHDKMYWYQQDPGMELHLIHYSYGVNSTEKGDLSSESTVSRIRTEHFPLTLESARPSHTSQYLCASSDPSSYNSPLHFGNGTRLTVT.

The chain couples TRBV29-1 to TRBJ1-2; possible D gene TRBD1, 6 bases. V was pared by 5 bases and J by 5 bases, with 12 bases between. This CDR3 is built from 12 residues. Germline values: CDR1 SQVTM, CDR2 ANQGSEA. The CDR3 reads CSVPGTRYGYTF. The CDR3 bases are TGCAGCGTTCCCGGGACACGTTATGGCTACACCTTC.

CDR3 in amino acids: CATSTSRGQPQHF. As DNA, the CDR3 is TGTGCCACCAGCACAAGTAGGGGCCAGCCCCAGCATTTT. The chain recombines TRBV15 with TRBJ1-5; TRBD1 might be the D (5 bases). V was shortened by 4 bases and J by 7 bases, with 11 bases between the two germline ends. CDR3 length: 13 residues. The germline V gene has CDR1 LNHNV and CDR2 YYDKDF (reference sequence).

The CDR3 is CASSQAISGGPPYEQYF. In nucleotides, the CDR3 is TGCGCCAGCAGCCAAGCTATAAGCGGGGGGCCCCCCTACGAGCAGTACTTC. This chain connects TRBV4-3 to TRBJ2-7, with TRBD2 identical over 9 bases. From germline, CDR1 is LGHNA and CDR2 YSLEER. The CDR3 totals 17 residues. The trim removed 1 base at V and 2 bases at J, leaving 9 bases unmatched.

The chain employs TRBV4-3 and TRBJ2-1; 8 bases agree with TRBD1. The junction had 7 bases not matched to a gene; V was cut back by 5 bases and J by 13 bases. Germline-derived CDR1 and CDR2 are LGHNA and YSLEER. The CDR3 loop spans 12 amino acids. The CDR3 region is CASSDGTGPQFF. In nucleotides, the CDR3 is TGCGCCAGCAGCGACGGGACAGGTCCACAGTTCTTC.

This chain uses TRBV5-4 with TRBJ2-1, with TRBD1 matching 7 bases. CDR1 and CDR2 (germline): SGHNT, YYREEE (reference sequence). The CDR3 covers 13 residues. V dropped 7 bases and J dropped 6; count of bases not matched to a gene: 7. The CDR3 coding sequence is TGTGCCAGCTGGACAGGAAATTTCAATGAGCAGTTCTTC. It encodes CASWTGNFNEQFF.

The chain employs TRBV7-9 and TRBJ2-3, with D possibly called TRBD1 or TRBD2 (5 bases each). The germline CDR1 and CDR2 sequences are SEHNR and FQNEAQ (reference sequence). The length of the CDR3 is 16 residues. V gave up 0 bases and J gave up 2 bases, with 12 bases separating them. Here the CDR3 DNA reads TGTGCCAGCAGCTTAGCCGAGGGGCCGACCACAGATACGCAGTATTTT. The encoded protein is CASSLAEGPTTDTQYF.

The rearrangement links TRBV2 to TRBJ2-7; 7 positions agree with TRBD1. The germline V gene encodes CDR1 SNHLY and CDR2 FYNNEI. This CDR3 spans 14 amino acids. The junction had 10 bases not matched to a gene; V was cut back by 9 bases and J by 2 bases. The CDR3 region has the DNA TGTGCCAGTCTAAGCGGCAGGGGGACCTACGAGCAGTACTTC. The encoded protein is CASLSGRGTYEQYF.

This chain uses TRBV29-1 with TRBJ1-1; D not resolved. The germline gives CDR1 SQVTM, CDR2 ANQGSEA. V was clipped by 0 bases and J by 7 bases, with 6 bases between them. The CDR3 sequence is 11 residues long. Here the CDR3 reads CSVEEPIEAFF. The CDR3 bases are TGCAGCGTTGAAGAACCGATTGAAGCTTTCTTT. Looking up the rest from reference TRBV29-1 and TRBJ1-1 gives the full variable domain: SAVISQKPSRDICQRGTSLTIQCQVDSQVTMMFWYRQQPGQSLTLIATANQGSEATYESGFVIDKFPISRPNLTFSTLTVSNMSPEDSSIYLCSVEEPIEAFFGQGTRLTVV.

This clone has just a few counts. This chain connects TRBV29-1 to TRBJ1-2; the D gene is possibly TRBD1 (5 bases). The CDR3 loop spans 14 amino acids. CDR1 SQVTM and CDR2 ANQGSEA come from the germline V gene. The V and J ends lost 1 base and 3 bases respectively, with 12 bases between them. CDR3 loop: CSVEGQSSYYGYTF. The CDR3 DNA is TGCAGCGTTGAAGGACAGTCCTCTTACTATGGCTACACCTTC.

This clone was detected only once. This chain joins TRBV15 and TRBJ1-1, with D unclear. The germline gives CDR1 LNHNV, CDR2 YYDKDF (reference sequence). The V end lost 0 bases, the J end lost 0 bases, and 8 bases lay between the germline ends. The CDR3 has 15 amino acids. CDR3 in DNA: TGTGCCACCAGCAGAGATGGGTTTATGAACACTGAAGCTTTCTTT. Amino acids: CATSRDGFMNTEAFF.

The gene calls are TRBV29-1 and TRBJ2-3; 7 bases line up with TRBD1. Germline values: CDR1 SQVTM, CDR2 ANQGSEA. V shed 2 bases and J 0 bases; nucleotides not matched to a gene: 5. The CDR3 spans 15 residues. The CDR3, as DNA: TGCAGCGTTGAATCCTGGGACAGTAGCACAGATACGCAGTATTTT. It yields the protein CSVESWDSSTDTQYF.

This clone has only a few counts. The V gene is TRBV4-3, the J gene TRBJ2-7; D not certain. With 3 bases removed from V and 3 bases from J, the gap between germline ends came to 12 bases. CDR3 length: 14 residues. The germline gives CDR1 LGHNA, CDR2 YSLEER. CDR3 amino acids: CASSQAVASYEQYF. The CDR3 DNA follows: TGCGCCAGCAGCCAGGCGGTGGCGAGCTACGAGCAGTACTTC.

This chain links TRBV27 with TRBJ2-1, with TRBD2 as a possible D gene (7 bases). This CDR3 is built from 12 residues. Germline values: CDR1 MNHEY, CDR2 SMNVEV (reference sequence). V shed 8 bases and J shed 4 bases, with 9 bases lying between them. The DNA for the CDR3 is TGTGCCAGCGGGGGGGCTTACAATGAGCAGTTCTTC. It is translated as CASGGAYNEQFF.

J is TRBJ2-1 and V is TRBV7-9; 12 bases agree with TRBD2. Germline CDR1 reads SEHNR; CDR2 reads FQNEAQ (reference sequence). J gave up 9 bases and V 10 bases, and 7 bases lay outside the gene matches. The CDR3 consists of 13 residues. Here the CDR3 DNA reads TGTGCCATAAAGCTAGCGGGGGGGCGTGAGCAGTTCTTC. Protein: CAIKLAGGREQFF.

The V gene is TRBV15, the J gene TRBJ2-7; D ambiguous. Germline CDR1 reads LNHNV; CDR2 reads YYDKDF (reference sequence). Trimming cost V 5 bases and J 2 bases, with 16 bases left between them. CDR3 size: 15 residues. In DNA, the CDR3 is TGTGCCACCAGCGGATGGACGGACCTAACCTACGAGCAGTACTTC. Residues: CATSGWTDLTYEQYF.

This clone was seen a handful of times. This rearrangement joins TRBV15 to TRBJ1-1; perhaps TRBD1 as D (5 bases). CDR3 length: 16 residues. From germline, CDR1 is LNHNV and CDR2 YYDKDF (reference sequence). The ends were cut back, 5 bases at V and 0 bases at J, with 16 bases in the middle. The chain's CDR3 is CATSEGSEGMNTEAFF. As DNA, the CDR3 is TGTGCCACCAGCGAGGGGTCGGAAGGGATGAACACTGAAGCTTTCTTT.

This clone is a singleton in its sample. The same CDR3 is also encoded by other DNA sequences in this sample. V usage is TRBV30 and J usage is TRBJ1-1; D is ambiguous. Germline V gene lookup returns CDR1 GTSNPN and CDR2 SVGIG (reference sequence). The CDR3 length is 12 residues. The germline V and J ends were trimmed by 0 bases and 3 bases, with 5 bases remaining between them. CDR3 sequence reads: CAWSVGDTEAFF. The CDR3 DNA follows: TGTGCCTGGAGTGTCGGGGACACTGAAGCTTTCTTT.

This clone was observed a few times. The V and J genes are TRBV10-3 and TRBJ2-3, with TRBD2 as a possible D gene (5 bases). The germline V and J ends were trimmed by 3 bases and 0 bases, with 19 bases remaining between them. The CDR3 has 18 amino acids. Per the germline V gene, CDR1 is ENHRY and CDR2 is SYGVKD. CDR3 loop: CAISERSGGLLSTDTQYF. The CDR3, as DNA: TGTGCCATCAGTGAAAGGTCGGGCGGGTTGCTGAGCACAGATACGCAGTATTTT.

V usage is TRBV27 and J usage is TRBJ2-7; D is ambiguous. Trimming took 3 bases from V and 4 from J, leaving 10 bases between them. The germline gives CDR1 MNHEY, CDR2 SMNVEV (reference sequence). This CDR3 spans 13 amino acids. The CDR3 DNA sequence: TGTGCCAGCAGTTTGACCGGAGTATACGAGCAGTACTTC. This gives the protein CASSLTGVYEQYF.

This clone was observed a few times. The rearrangement uses TRBV4-3 and TRBJ2-7, with D unresolved. Germline V gene data show CDR1 as LGHNA and CDR2 as YSLEER. V was clipped by 0 bases and J by 2 bases, with 14 bases between them. This CDR3 is 16 amino acids long. CDR3 sequence reads: CASSQDLLQATYEQYF. The CDR3 DNA is TGCGCCAGCAGCCAAGACCTTCTCCAGGCTACCTACGAGCAGTACTTC.